This TCR beta chain was captured by sequencing in a study of blood T cell repertoires in COVID-19. CDR3 length: 12 residues. The germline V and J ends were trimmed by 6 bases and 4 bases, with 10 bases remaining between them. Germline assignment: CDR1 SNHLY and CDR2 FYNNEI. The method was immunoSEQ multiplex PCR; TCRdb's version includes in-frame clones alone and lacks a portion of them. The table includes 100,000 to 110,000 clones, around 90% detected once. The chain uses TRBV2 and TRBJ2-7; TRBD1 might be the D (5 bases). The TCR sequence derives from a human donor in a cohort sampled during active COVID-19. The sequenced sample was peripheral blood. The CDR3 DNA reads as TGTGCCAGCAGCCTCAACAGGTACGAGCAGTACTTC. Encoded protein: CASSLNRYEQYF.